The rows below give T cell receptor beta chains drawn from one sample of a study of blood T cell repertoires in COVID-19. Measured with immunoSEQ multiplex PCR; TCRdb has only the in-frame clones, and not every one. The sample yields 200,000 to 300,000 clones, 80% to 90% seen once. Sequencing input: PBMCs or T cells enriched from blood (not recorded which). All receptors come from a woman younger than 45 who had recovered from COVID-19. Each CDR3 is given with its conserved first and last residue. The D gene is left open where the match is weak. Clone size is not always given. Where it is, it says once, few, many or a class for expanded clones.

J gene	CDR3 length	V gene	D gene	clone size	CDR3 protein	CDR3 DNA
TRBJ1-1	14	TRBV7-2	NA	NA	CASSLKQLNTEAFF	TGTGCCAGCAGCTTAAAACAGCTGAACACTGAAGCTTTCTTT
TRBJ2-7	15	TRBV6-2/TRBV6-3	TRBD2	NA	CASSYWGEGFHEQYF	TGTGCCAGCAGTTACTGGGGGGAGGGCTTCCACGAGCAGTACTTC
TRBJ2-3	15	TRBV20-1	NA	NA	CSASVAAGRTDTQYF	TGCAGTGCTAGTGTGGCGGCGGGGAGGACAGATACGCAGTATTTT
TRBJ1-1	15	TRBV6-5	TRBD1	NA	CASRSPRDRGTEAFF	TGTGCCAGCAGATCCCCCCGGGACAGGGGGACTGAAGCTTTCTTT
TRBJ1-1	14	TRBV6-5	NA	NA	CASSYVGEGTEAFF	TGTGCCAGCAGTTACGTGGGAGAAGGCACTGAAGCTTTCTTT
TRBJ1-2	14	TRBV4-1	NA	NA	CASSQEPSSYGYTF	TGCGCCAGCAGCCAAGAGCCTTCTAGCTATGGCTACACCTTC
TRBJ2-1	15	TRBV30	TRBD2	NA	CAWSLGLAAYNEQFF	TGTGCCTGGAGTTTGGGACTAGCGGCCTACAATGAGCAGTTCTTC
TRBJ2-7	16	TRBV27	TRBD2	NA	CASSSVRAGGPYEQYF	TGTGCCAGCAGTTCGGTAAGAGCGGGAGGGCCTTACGAGCAGTACTTC
TRBJ1-1	14	TRBV10-3	NA	NA	CAINRQETNTEAFF	TGTGCCATCAATAGACAGGAGACGAACACTGAAGCTTTCTTT
TRBJ1-3	15	TRBV7-2	TRBD1	NA	CASSSQGSSGNTIYF	TGTGCCAGCAGCTCACAGGGGAGCTCTGGAAACACCATATATTTT
TRBJ1-2	13	TRBV29-1	TRBD1	once	CSVGQNPTYGYTF	TGCAGCGTGGGACAGAACCCTACCTATGGCTACACCTTC
TRBJ1-1	13	TRBV6-5	NA	NA	CASEREGNTEAFF	TGTGCCAGTGAACGCGAGGGTAACACTGAAGCTTTCTTT
TRBJ1-1	14	TRBV21-1	NA	NA	CASSEDKVYTEAFF	TGTGCCAGCAGCGAAGACAAAGTATACACTGAAGCTTTCTTT
TRBJ1-1	14	TRBV2	NA	few	CASRGQTTKTEAFF	TGTGCCAGCAGAGGACAGACCACCAAAACTGAAGCTTTCTTT
TRBJ2-5	12	TRBV29-1	NA	NA	CSGRDNEETQYF	TGCAGCGGCCGGGACAACGAAGAGACCCAGTACTTC
TRBJ1-3	15	TRBV18	NA	NA	CASSRQSISGNTIYF	TGTGCCAGCTCACGCCAGTCCATATCTGGAAACACCATATATTTT
TRBJ2-3	13	TRBV6-5	NA	NA	CASSDSGADTQYF	TGTGCCAGCAGTGACTCAGGGGCAGATACGCAGTATTTT
TRBJ2-1	15	TRBV11-2	NA	NA	CASSLGGRELDEQFF	TGTGCCAGCAGCTTAGGGGGGCGGGAGCTGGATGAGCAGTTCTTC
TRBJ1-4	11	TRBV29-1	NA	NA	CSAATNEKLFF	TGCAGCGCCGCAACTAATGAAAAACTGTTTTTT
TRBJ1-1	13	TRBV7-2	NA	NA	CASSLAGGQGAFF	TGTGCCAGCAGCTTAGCAGGGGGTCAGGGGGCTTTCTTT
TRBJ1-2	16	TRBV19	TRBD1	NA	CASTPHPGQENYGYTF	TGTGCCAGTACCCCGCACCCGGGACAGGAGAACTATGGCTACACCTTC
TRBJ2-1	14	TRBV7-9	NA	NA	CASSYAGLANEQFF	TGTGCCAGCAGTTACGCGGGACTTGCGAATGAGCAGTTCTTC
TRBJ1-5	14	TRBV2	NA	NA	CASSETGREQPQHF	TGTGCCAGCAGTGAAACAGGGAGGGAGCAGCCCCAGCATTTT
TRBJ1-1	17	TRBV27	NA	NA	CASSLIAGQRKNTEAFF	TGTGCCAGCAGTCTTATAGCCGGACAGAGGAAGAACACTGAAGCTTTCTTT
TRBJ2-1	14	TRBV7-9	NA	few	CASSIYASYNEQFF	TGTGCCAGCAGCATCTACGCCTCCTACAATGAGCAGTTCTTC
TRBJ2-1	13	TRBV2	TRBD1	NA	CASSESFGQGRFF	TGTGCCAGCAGTGAAAGTTTTGGACAGGGAAGGTTCTTC
TRBJ2-2	14	TRBV3-1/TRBV3-2	TRBD1	NA	CASSEDRVVGELFF	TGTGCCAGCAGCGAGGACAGGGTAGTCGGGGAGCTGTTTTTT
TRBJ2-2	15	TRBV29-1	TRBD1	NA	CSVEGGTGTTGELFF	TGCAGCGTTGAAGGTGGGACAGGGACCACCGGGGAGCTGTTTTTT
TRBJ2-7	14	TRBV29-1	NA	NA	CSVETTGVGDEQYF	TGCAGCGTTGAGACGACGGGGGTTGGCGACGAGCAGTACTTC
TRBJ1-6	13	TRBV9	NA	NA	CASSDGANSPLHF	TGTGCCAGCAGCGACGGTGCGAATTCACCCCTCCACTTT
TRBJ1-1	14	TRBV18	TRBD1	NA	CASSPQDRATEAFF	TGTGCCAGCTCACCTCAAGACAGGGCTACTGAAGCTTTCTTT
TRBJ2-1	15	TRBV29-1	TRBD1	NA	CSVEDHGRGRGEQFF	TGCAGCGTTGAAGATCATGGCAGGGGGCGAGGTGAGCAGTTCTTC
TRBJ1-3	15	TRBV18	NA	NA	CASSPGRGEGNTIYF	TGTGCCAGCTCACCAGGCAGGGGCGAAGGAAACACCATATATTTT
TRBJ2-3	18	TRBV28	TRBD2	NA	CASSQGTSGIYSTDTQYF	TGTGCCAGCAGCCAAGGGACTAGCGGGATATATAGCACAGATACGCAGTATTTT
TRBJ1-1	17	TRBV5-5	NA	NA	CASSLGPFGGMNTEAFF	TGTGCCAGCAGCTTGGGCCCGTTCGGGGGGATGAACACTGAAGCTTTCTTT
TRBJ2-3	12	TRBV18	NA	NA	CASSPHTDTQYF	TGTGCCAGCTCCCCCCACACAGATACGCAGTATTTT
TRBJ1-1	14	TRBV3-1/TRBV3-2	TRBD1	NA	CASSQAGQGAEAFF	TGTGCCAGCAGCCAAGCAGGACAGGGTGCTGAAGCTTTCTTT
TRBJ1-1	13	TRBV9	NA	NA	CASSVVMNTEAFF	TGTGCCAGCAGCGTAGTAATGAACACTGAAGCTTTCTTT
TRBJ1-5	13	TRBV6-5	NA	NA	CASSRDFNQPQHF	TGTGCCAGCAGTCGGGACTTCAATCAGCCCCAGCATTTT
TRBJ2-7	18	TRBV9	TRBD2	NA	CASSVVGTSGRSSYEQYF	TGTGCCAGCAGCGTAGTCGGGACTAGCGGGAGAAGCTCCTACGAGCAGTACTTC
TRBJ1-5	13	TRBV19	TRBD1	once	CAGSGTVNQPQHF	TGTGCCGGTTCCGGGACAGTCAATCAGCCCCAGCATTTT
TRBJ2-2	18	TRBV9	TRBD2	NA	CASSATDTSGVFTGELFF	TGTGCCAGCAGCGCAACCGATACTAGCGGGGTCTTTACCGGGGAGCTGTTTTTT
TRBJ1-4	10	TRBV28	NA	NA	CASMREKLFF	TGTGCCAGCATGCGGGAAAAACTGTTTTTT
TRBJ2-2	13	TRBV28	NA	NA	CAGGLRGTGELFF	TGTGCCGGCGGGTTGAGGGGGACCGGGGAGCTGTTTTTT
TRBJ1-6	16	TRBV19	NA	NA	CASSMTGTSYNSPLHF	TGTGCCAGTAGTATGACGGGAACCTCCTATAATTCACCCCTCCACTTT
TRBJ1-2	14	TRBV5-1	NA	NA	CASSLPGDSYGYTF	TGCGCCAGCAGCTTGCCAGGGGATTCCTATGGCTACACCTTC
TRBJ2-7	15	TRBV5-4	TRBD2	NA	CASSRRGLAGGEQYF	TGTGCCAGCAGCCGCCGCGGACTAGCGGGAGGGGAGCAGTACTTC
TRBJ1-1	16	TRBV5-1	TRBD1	NA	CASSLAVGQLNTEAFF	TGCGCCAGCAGCTTGGCCGTGGGACAGCTGAACACTGAAGCTTTCTTT
TRBJ2-4	16	TRBV24-1	TRBD1	NA	CATSEGQGAAKNIQYF	TGTGCCACCAGTGAGGGGCAGGGGGCGGCCAAAAACATTCAGTACTTC
TRBJ2-1	17	TRBV5-8	TRBD2	NA	CASSLRWGTSGNNEQFF	TGTGCCAGCAGCCTAAGATGGGGGACTAGCGGGAACAATGAGCAGTTCTTC
TRBJ2-7	17	TRBV27	TRBD1	few	CASSFEMAGQGAYEQYF	TGTGCCAGCAGTTTTGAGATGGCAGGACAGGGGGCCTACGAGCAGTACTTC
TRBJ2-7	13	TRBV6-2/TRBV6-3	NA	NA	CASSFGQTREQYF	TGTGCCAGCAGTTTCGGACAGACCAGGGAGCAGTACTTC
TRBJ2-3	15	TRBV5-1	NA	NA	CASSLGGGASDTQYF	TGCGCCAGCAGCTTAGGAGGGGGGGCTTCAGATACGCAGTATTTT
TRBJ1-2	13	TRBV3-1/TRBV3-2	NA	NA	CASSQATNYGYTF	TGTGCCAGCAGCCAAGCGACAAACTATGGCTACACCTTC
TRBJ2-6	16	TRBV11-1	NA	NA	CASRETWKKGANVLTF	TGTGCCAGCAGAGAGACATGGAAGAAAGGGGCCAACGTCCTGACTTTC